The clone carrying this T cell receptor beta chain ranks as medium-sized. The entry originates in a study of prognosis after radiotherapy for stage I lung cancer. Germline loops: CDR1 MNHEY, CDR2 SMNVEV (reference sequence). This CDR3 spans 13 amino acids. V was cut by 4 bases and J by 4 bases, with 11 bases left in between. CDR3 of TCR beta was amplified from genomic DNA via a two-round multiplex PCR. TRBV and TRBJ genes each had their own specific primers in first-round PCR. TCRdb reprocessed the multiplex PCR reads via MiXCR and lists one record per CDR3 protein. The table has roughly 30,000 distinct CDR3 sequences, under 60% seen once.

The V and J genes are TRBV27 and TRBJ2-7; D ambiguous. This specimen consisted of PBMCs, obtained before or after stereotactic body radiation therapy (not recorded which). This receptor was obtained from a donor aged 50 or older with non-small cell lung cancer. The CDR3 spells CASSYGLTYEQYF. The DNA of the CDR3 is TGTGCCAGCAGTTACGGCCTGACATACGAGCAGTACTTC.